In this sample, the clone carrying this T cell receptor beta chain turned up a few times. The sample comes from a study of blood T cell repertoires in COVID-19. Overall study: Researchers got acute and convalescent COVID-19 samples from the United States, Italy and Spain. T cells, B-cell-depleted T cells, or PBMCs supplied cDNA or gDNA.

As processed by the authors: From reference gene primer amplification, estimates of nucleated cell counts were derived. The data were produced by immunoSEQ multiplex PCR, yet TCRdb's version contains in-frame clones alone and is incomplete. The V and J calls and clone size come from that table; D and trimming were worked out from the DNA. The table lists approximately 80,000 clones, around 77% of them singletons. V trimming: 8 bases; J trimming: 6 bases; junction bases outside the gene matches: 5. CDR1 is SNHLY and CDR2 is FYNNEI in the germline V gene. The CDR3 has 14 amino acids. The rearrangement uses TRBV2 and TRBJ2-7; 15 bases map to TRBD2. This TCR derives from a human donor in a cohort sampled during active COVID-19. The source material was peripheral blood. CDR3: CASVPGLAGGEQYF. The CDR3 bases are TGTGCCAGCGTACCGGGACTAGCGGGGGGCGAGCAGTACTTC.